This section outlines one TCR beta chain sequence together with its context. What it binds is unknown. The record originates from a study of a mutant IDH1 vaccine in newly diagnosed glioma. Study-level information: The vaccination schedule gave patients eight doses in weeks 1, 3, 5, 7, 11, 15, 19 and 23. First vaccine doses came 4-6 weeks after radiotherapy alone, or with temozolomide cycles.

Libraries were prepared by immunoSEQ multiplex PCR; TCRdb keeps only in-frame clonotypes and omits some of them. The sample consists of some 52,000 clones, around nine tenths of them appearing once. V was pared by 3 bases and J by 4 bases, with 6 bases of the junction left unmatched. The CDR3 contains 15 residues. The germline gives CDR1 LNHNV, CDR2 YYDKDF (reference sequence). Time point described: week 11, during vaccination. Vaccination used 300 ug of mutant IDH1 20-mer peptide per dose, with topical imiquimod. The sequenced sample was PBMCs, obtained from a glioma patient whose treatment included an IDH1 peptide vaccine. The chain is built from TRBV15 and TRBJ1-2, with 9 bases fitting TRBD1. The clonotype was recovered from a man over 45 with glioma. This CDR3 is CATSSRTGVGYGYTF. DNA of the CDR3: TGTGCCACCAGCAGTAGGACAGGGGTCGGCTATGGCTACACCTTC.